Each of the 25 T cell receptor beta chains below was sequenced from the same sample in a study of cytomegalovirus exposure and HLA in healthy donors (dated by TCRdb to about 2017). Receptor libraries were prepared by the immunoSEQ multiplex PCR assay. The multiplex PCR relied on a mix of 60 forward primers for TCR Vbeta segments and 13 reverse primers for TCR Jbeta segments. TCRdb obtained this table from immuneACCESS and retained in-frame rearrangements with V and J assigned. These tables miss some clones; where compared with another copy, unresolved V genes account for less than half of the shortfall, and the remainder is unexplained. This sample holds around 100,000 clones; 79% were observed only once. 2.5% to 3.5% of the sample lies in the top ten. Sequencing was carried out using PBMCs. These receptors were taken from a woman between 40 and 55 years old in good health and CMV-seronegative.

The chain links TRBV29-1 to TRBJ2-1, with 9 positions matching TRBD2. Germline V gives CDR1 SQVTM, CDR2 ANQGSEA. J gave up 5 bases and V 6 bases, and 5 bases lay outside the gene matches. The CDR3 runs 13 residues. CDR3: CSVVASGNNEQFF. The CDR3 nucleotides are TGCAGCGTGGTAGCTAGCGGGAACAATGAGCAGTTCTTC.

The V gene is TRBV9, the J gene TRBJ1-4, with 7 bases identical to TRBD1. V dropped 4 bases and J dropped 8; count of bases not matched to a gene: 8. CDR1 is SGDLS and CDR2 is YYNGEE in the germline V gene. The CDR3 has 14 amino acids. In DNA form, the CDR3 reads TGTGCCAGCAGCCGGACAGGACCAGGCGAAAAACTGTTTTTT. This translates into CASSRTGPGEKLFF.

This clone has just a few counts. The chain joins TRBV25-1 to TRBJ2-1; 7 bases align to TRBD2. The CDR3 totals 12 residues. CDR1 and CDR2 from the germline V gene are MGHDK and SYGVNS. Trimming took 1 base from V and 15 from J; bases not matched to a gene: 6. The CDR3 protein is CASSESLREVFF. CDR3 bases: TGTGCCAGCAGTGAATCCCTACGGGAGGTGTTCTTC.

The chain is built from TRBV18 and TRBJ2-1, with 10 bases matching TRBD2. CDR1 KGHSH and CDR2 LQKENI come from the germline V gene. V was pared by 0 bases and J by 6 bases, with 2 bases of the junction left unmatched. This CDR3 has 15 amino acids. The CDR3 DNA is TGTGCCAGCTCACCACCCAGCGGGAGGGCCAATGAGCAGTTCTTC. It yields the protein CASSPPSGRANEQFF.

The J gene is TRBJ1-5, the V gene TRBV2, with D perhaps matching TRBD1 (6 bases). Germline-derived CDR1 and CDR2 are SNHLY and FYNNEI. The CDR3 contains 13 residues. Deletions cut 7 bases from V and 2 bases from J, with 9 bases between. CDR3 loop: CASKGEGNQPQHF. In nucleotides, the CDR3 is TGTGCCAGCAAGGGGGAAGGCAATCAGCCCCAGCATTTT.

The V gene is TRBV28, the J gene TRBJ2-1, with D tentatively TRBD1 (6 bases). The germline V and J ends were trimmed by 4 bases and 10 bases, with 11 bases remaining between them. This CDR3 has 12 residues. Germline V gives CDR1 MDHEN, CDR2 SYDVKM. The CDR3 nucleotides read TGTGCCAGCAGTTCCCGCCAGGGGGAGCAGTTCTTC. Its translation: CASSSRQGEQFF. Complete variable domain (other parts from reference TRBV28 and TRBJ2-1): DVKVTQSSRYLVKRTGEKVFLECVQDMDHENMFWYRQDPGLGLRLIYFSYDVKMKEKGDIPEGYSVSREKKERFSLILESASTNQTSMYLCASSSRQGEQFFGPGTRLTVL.

The rearrangement uses TRBV7-2 and TRBJ2-7, with 8 positions matching TRBD2. Germline V gene sequence: CDR1 SGHTA, CDR2 FQGNSA. The J segment lost 0 bases and the V segment lost 6 bases, leaving 1 base of the junction unmatched. The CDR3 extends over 13 amino acids. For the CDR3, the DNA is TGTGCCAGCAGAGGACTAGCCTCCTACGAGCAGTACTTC. Its protein is CASRGLASYEQYF.

The V call is TRBV14, the J call TRBJ2-7; the match to TRBD1 covers 9 bases. Germline V gives CDR1 SGHDN, CDR2 FVKESK. The CDR3 consists of 16 residues. The V gene end was trimmed by 4 bases and the J gene end by 1 base; junction bases not matched to a gene: 8. CDR3 DNA sequence: TGTGCCAGCAGCCTTTATTCCGGGACAGGGTCCTACGAGCAGTACTTC. Its protein product is CASSLYSGTGSYEQYF.

Written as DNA, the CDR3 is TGTGCCAGCAGCTTTCGAAACACCGTTCCTAACTATGGCTACACCTTC. It specifies CASSFRNTVPNYGYTF. The gene calls are TRBV7-2 and TRBJ1-2; D not resolved. Per the germline V gene, CDR1 is SGHTA and CDR2 is FQGNSA. V was trimmed by 3 bases and J by 0 bases, leaving 14 bases between them. The CDR3 extends over 16 amino acids.

This clone came up a few times. CDR3 in DNA: TGTGCCATCACTCGGGACAGGCCGAACACCGGGGAGCTGTTTTTT. This encodes CAITRDRPNTGELFF. The chain joins TRBV10-3 to TRBJ2-2; 8 bases align to TRBD1. Germline assignment: CDR1 ENHRY and CDR2 SYGVKD. The CDR3 spans 15 residues. The J segment lost 0 bases and the V segment lost 7 bases, leaving 4 bases of the junction unmatched.

The chain has TRBV11-2 and TRBJ2-2, with D hard to call. From germline, CDR1 is SGHAT and CDR2 FQNNGV. CDR3 length: 16 amino acids. The germline V and J ends were trimmed by 1 base and 0 bases, with 9 bases remaining between them. The DNA of the CDR3 is TGTGCCAGCAGCTTAGGGGCCATATCGAACACCGGGGAGCTGTTTTTT. Protein product: CASSLGAISNTGELFF.

The chain joins TRBV28 to TRBJ2-1; TRBD2 aligns across 14 bases. Germline values: CDR1 MDHEN, CDR2 SYDVKM. The CDR3 runs to 16 residues. J was trimmed by 6 bases and V by 6 bases; bases with no gene match: 7. In DNA, the CDR3 is TGTGCCAGCAGCCTCGGACTAGCGGGAGGAAGCAATGAGCAGTTCTTC. Protein product: CASSLGLAGGSNEQFF. Full variable domain (outside the CDR3, taken from reference TRBV28 and TRBJ2-1): DVKVTQSSRYLVKRTGEKVFLECVQDMDHENMFWYRQDPGLGLRLIYFSYDVKMKEKGDIPEGYSVSREKKERFSLILESASTNQTSMYLCASSLGLAGGSNEQFFGPGTRLTVL.

This clone was observed a handful of times. The rearrangement uses TRBV4-2 and TRBJ1-1; 7 bases agree with TRBD1. This CDR3 comprises 15 residues. Germline V lookup: CDR1 LGHNA, CDR2 YNFKEQ. V was pared by 0 bases and J by 3 bases, with 4 bases of the junction left unmatched. This CDR3 is CASSQDGTAYTEAFF. CDR3 bases: TGTGCCAGCAGCCAAGACGGGACAGCATACACTGAAGCTTTCTTT.

The chain carries TRBV7-2 and TRBJ2-3, with 12 nucleotides matching TRBD2. Germline V CDR1 and CDR2: SGHTA, FQGNSA. The CDR3 totals 16 residues. V was clipped by 5 bases and J by 6 bases; unmatched bases: 9. The CDR3 loop is CASSRTSGEAADTQYF. CDR3 nucleotides: TGTGCCAGCAGCCGGACTAGCGGGGAGGCGGCGGATACGCAGTATTTT.

The rearrangement uses TRBV7-9 and TRBJ1-2; the D is unclear. Germline V CDR1 and CDR2: SEHNR, FQNEAQ (reference sequence). This CDR3 is 15 amino acids long. Trimming removed 0 bases at V and 8 bases at J, with 16 bases between. CDR3 protein: CASSLALPTSEGYTF. Written as DNA, the CDR3 is TGTGCCAGCAGCTTAGCCCTGCCGACGTCGGAGGGCTACACCTTC.

This clone has just a few counts. The V call is TRBV19, the J call TRBJ2-7, with TRBD2 as a possible D gene (5 bases). Per the germline V gene, CDR1 is LNHDA and CDR2 is SQIVND (reference sequence). The CDR3 extends over 13 amino acids. Between the trimmed V and J ends, which lost 3 bases and 6 bases, there was a span of 12 bases. The CDR3 region is CASSMELAGEQYF. CDR3 sequence (DNA): TGTGCCAGTAGTATGGAGCTAGCAGGCGAGCAGTACTTC. Drawing the rest from reference TRBV19 and TRBJ2-7, the complete variable domain is DGGITQSPKYLFRKEGQNVTLSCEQNLNHDAMYWYRQDPGQGLRLIYYSQIVNDFQKGDIAEGYSVSREKKESFPLTVTSAQKNPTAFYLCASSMELAGEQYFGPGTRLTVT.

The chain combines TRBV28 with TRBJ2-1; 9 nucleotides align to TRBD2. The germline gives CDR1 MDHEN, CDR2 SYDVKM. CDR3 length: 14 amino acids. Losses at the gene ends were 7 bases for V and 6 bases for J; bases not matched to a gene: 7. This chain's CDR3 is CASKLAGVGNEQFF. The CDR3 DNA is TGTGCCAGCAAGTTAGCGGGGGTAGGCAATGAGCAGTTCTTC.

The chain employs TRBV19 and TRBJ2-7; the match to TRBD2 covers 11 bases. The CDR3 loop spans 16 amino acids. Germline V lookup: CDR1 LNHDA, CDR2 SQIVND (reference sequence). J lost 1 base, V lost 2 bases, and 4 bases had no gene match. DNA for the CDR3: TGTGCCAGTAGTATATGGACTAGCGGGCGGTCCTACGAGCAGTACTTC. Residues: CASSIWTSGRSYEQYF.

This sequence joins TRBV9 and TRBJ2-3, with 10 bases that match TRBD1. Trimming removed 4 bases from V and 3 bases from J; junction bases left unmatched: 5. This CDR3 has 15 residues. CDR1 SGDLS and CDR2 YYNGEE come from the germline V gene. Here the CDR3 reads CASSPGDRGTDTQYF. DNA for the CDR3: TGTGCCAGCAGCCCAGGGGACAGGGGAACAGATACGCAGTATTTT. The entire variable domain, with the rest obtained from reference TRBV9 and TRBJ2-3, is as follows: DSGVTQTPKHLITATGQRVTLRCSPRSGDLSVYWYQQSLDQGLQFLIQYYNGEERAKGNILERFSAQQFPDLHSELNLSSLELGDSALYFCASSPGDRGTDTQYFGPGTRLTVL.

This rearrangement joins TRBV2 to TRBJ2-3; TRBD2 matches 12 bases. The germline CDR1 and CDR2 sequences are SNHLY and FYNNEI. The CDR3 covers 15 residues. V shed 6 bases and J 1 base; nucleotides not matched to a gene: 2. The CDR3 DNA reads TGTGCCAGCAGAAGACTAGCGGGGGGCACAGATACGCAGTATTTT. Translation: CASRRLAGGTDTQYF.

This chain uses TRBV4-3 with TRBJ1-5; no firm D call. The CDR3 is made up of 14 amino acids. The germline V gene encodes CDR1 LGHNA and CDR2 YSLEER. Trimming cost V 0 bases and J 5 bases, with 8 bases left between them. CDR3 DNA: TGCGCCAGCAGCCAAGAAGCCGCCGATCAGCCCCAGCATTTT. Residues: CASSQEAADQPQHF.

This clone occurred a few times. The chain joins TRBV7-8 to TRBJ1-5; D ambiguous. Germline-derived CDR1 and CDR2 are SGHVS and FQNEAQ. V shed 2 bases and J shed 3 bases, with 17 bases lying between them. The CDR3 extends over 17 amino acids. In DNA form, the CDR3 reads TGTGCCAGCAGCTTACTGAGAGCGGCCCATAACAATCAGCCCCAGCATTTT. Its translation is CASSLLRAAHNNQPQHF. The entire variable domain, with the rest obtained from reference TRBV7-8 and TRBJ1-5, is as follows: GAGVSQSPRYKVAKRGQDVALRCDPISGHVSLFWYQQALGQGPEFLTYFQNEAQLDKSGLPSDRFFAERPEGSVSTLKIQRTQQEDSAVYLCASSLLRAAHNNQPQHFGDGTRLSIL.

This clone came up once. The chain uses TRBV7-9 and TRBJ2-3; D perhaps matches TRBD2 (7 bases). V dropped 0 bases and J dropped 5 bases, with 18 bases sitting between them. Germline V gene sequence: CDR1 SEHNR, CDR2 FQNEAQ (reference sequence). This CDR3 spans 17 amino acids. CDR3 sequence: CASSLAAMEGEGDTQYF. The CDR3 nucleotides are TGTGCCAGCAGCTTAGCGGCAATGGAGGGGGAGGGAGATACGCAGTATTTT. The variable domain in full, with the rest retrieved from reference TRBV7-9 and TRBJ2-3, is DTGVSQNPRHKITKRGQNVTFRCDPISEHNRLYWYRQTLGQGPEFLTYFQNEAQLEKSRLLSDRFSAERPKGSFSTLEIQRTEQGDSAMYLCASSLAAMEGEGDTQYFGPGTRLTVL.

The gene calls are TRBV7-9 and TRBJ2-5; no reliable D call. Germline CDR1 is SEHNR and CDR2 is FQNEAQ (reference sequence). The CDR3 is 12 amino acids. The ends were cut back, 2 bases at V and 3 bases at J, with 4 bases in the middle. CDR3 residues: CASSLTKETQYF. CDR3 bases: TGTGCCAGCAGCTTAACAAAAGAGACCCAGTACTTC.

The V and J genes are TRBV7-2 and TRBJ2-3; 9 nucleotides align to TRBD2. Trimming cost V 8 bases and J 6 bases; bases outside gene matches: 6. This CDR3 region has 13 residues. The germline V gene has CDR1 SGHTA and CDR2 FQGNSA. CDR3 amino acids: CASRLAASDTQYF. The CDR3 coding sequence is TGTGCCAGCCGACTAGCGGCGAGTGATACGCAGTATTTT.